A single sample gave rise to the 15 T cell receptor beta chains below, sequenced in a study of OX40 agonist ivuxolimab in advanced cancers. Libraries were prepared by immunoSEQ multiplex PCR; TCRdb keeps only in-frame clonotypes and omits some of them. Altogether roughly 16,000 clones are present, approximately 86% being singletons, with the ten largest covering approximately 4.1%. Here the sequenced sample was CD4+ or CD8+ T cells sorted from blood, taken in a trial of the OX40 agonist ivuxolimab. The receptors come from an adult with an advanced solid tumor such as melanoma, head and neck, liver or kidney cancer.

The gene calls are TRBV19 and TRBJ2-1; the match to TRBD2 covers 14 bases. The V gene's germline CDR1 is LNHDA and CDR2 SQIVND (reference sequence). This CDR3 comprises 18 residues. The ends lost 4 bases at V and 2 bases at J; junction bases unmatched: 7. The CDR3 coding sequence is TGTGCCAGTAGTAGTGGGACTAGCGGGAGCTGGCCCTACAATGAGCAGTTCTTC. Translation gives CASSSGTSGSWPYNEQFF.

The rearrangement links TRBV7-2 to TRBJ1-1; 7 bases fit TRBD1. J was trimmed by 0 bases and V by 5 bases; bases with no gene match: 9. The CDR3 length is 16 residues. CDR1 and CDR2 (germline): SGHTA, FQGNSA. The CDR3 spells CASSLGTVTMNTEAFF. DNA for the CDR3: TGTGCCAGCAGCCTGGGGACAGTTACTATGAACACTGAAGCTTTCTTT. The full variable domain, its missing parts supplied by reference TRBV7-2 and TRBJ1-1, is GAGVSQSPSNKVTEKGKDVELRCDPISGHTALYWYRQSLGQGLEFLIYFQGNSAPDKSGLPSDRFSAERTGGSVSTLTIQRTQQEDSAVYLCASSLGTVTMNTEAFFGQGTRLTVV.

This clone was seen once. V usage is TRBV11-2 and J usage is TRBJ2-7; D possibly uses TRBD1 or TRBD2 (6 bases each). The CDR3 loop spans 14 amino acids. Trimming shortened V by 0 bases and J by 6 bases, and 12 bases separated the two germline ends. Germline V lookup: CDR1 SGHAT, CDR2 FQNNGV. CDR3 in DNA: TGTGCCAGCAGCTTAGATACGGGGGCGGTCGAGCAGTACTTC. This codes for CASSLDTGAVEQYF.

The gene calls are TRBV6-1 and TRBJ2-1; 7 bases align to TRBD2. The germline V gene encodes CDR1 MNHNS and CDR2 SASEGT. The ends lost 4 bases at V and 0 bases at J; junction bases unmatched: 9. The length of the CDR3 is 17 residues. The CDR3 nucleotides are TGTGCCAGCAGTGCGAACGTGGCGGGAGCCTCCTACAATGAGCAGTTCTTC. Its protein is CASSANVAGASYNEQFF.

The chain joins TRBV27 to TRBJ2-1, with 9 bases aligning to TRBD1. The CDR3 extends over 15 amino acids. Trimming took 5 bases from V and 2 from J; bases not matched to a gene: 4. Germline V gene lookup returns CDR1 MNHEY and CDR2 SMNVEV (reference sequence). The CDR3 DNA sequence: TGTGCCAGCAGTCCTACAGGGGGCCCCTACAATGAGCAGTTCTTC. It codes for CASSPTGGPYNEQFF.

This clone has a handful of counts. CDR3 sequence: CASSFRGRGYEQYF. In DNA form, the CDR3 reads TGTGCCAGCAGCTTCAGGGGGCGCGGGTACGAGCAGTACTTC. The chain carries TRBV27 and TRBJ2-7; TRBD1 agrees at 8 bases. Trimming took 6 bases from V and 4 from J; bases not matched to a gene: 8. Germline V gives CDR1 MNHEY, CDR2 SMNVEV (reference sequence). The CDR3 loop spans 14 amino acids.

The chain has TRBV9 and TRBJ2-1, with TRBD2 matching 7 bases. Per the germline V gene, CDR1 is SGDLS and CDR2 is YYNGEE. This CDR3 spans 15 amino acids. V shed 2 bases and J 8 bases; nucleotides not matched to a gene: 10. CDR3 sequence (DNA): TGTGCCAGCAGCGTGGGCGGGAGTAACCGCGATGAGCAGTTCTTC. This sequence encodes CASSVGGSNRDEQFF.

The chain is built from TRBV19 and TRBJ2-4, with 9 bases aligning to TRBD1. Trimming took 7 bases from V and 1 from J; bases not matched to a gene: 5. CDR3 size: 15 residues. CDR1 is LNHDA, CDR2 SQIVND, per germline (reference sequence). Written as DNA, the CDR3 is TGTGCCAGTATAGGGACAGGGTCGGCCAAAAACATTCAGTACTTC. Translation: CASIGTGSAKNIQYF.

V is TRBV6-5 and J is TRBJ1-6; D gene unclear. In germline, CDR1 is MNHEY, CDR2 SVGAGI. The CDR3 covers 14 residues. Trimming took off 8 bases at V and 0 bases at J, with 8 bases between the two ends. CDR3 amino acids: CASGSSSYNSPLHF. DNA for the CDR3: TGTGCCAGCGGATCTAGCTCCTATAATTCACCCCTCCACTTT.

The chain joins TRBV5-4 to TRBJ2-3; D may correspond to TRBD1 or TRBD2 (5 bases each). V lost 0 bases to trimming and J lost 4 bases, with 12 bases between them. CDR1 is SGHNT, CDR2 YYREEE, per germline (reference sequence). The CDR3 is 15 amino acids. In DNA, the CDR3 is TGTGCCAGCAGCTTGGCCCGGATGGGGGCAGATACGCAGTATTTT. Translation gives CASSLARMGADTQYF.

J is TRBJ2-7 and V is TRBV5-1; possible D gene TRBD2, 5 bases. Between the trimmed V and J ends, which lost 2 bases and 6 bases, there was a span of 9 bases. This CDR3 has 12 amino acids. Germline CDR1 SGHRS, CDR2 YFSETQ. The CDR3 sequence: CASSFGESEQYF. The DNA for the CDR3 is TGCGCCAGCAGCTTCGGGGAGAGCGAGCAGTACTTC.

This chain links TRBV28 with TRBJ2-3; D unclear. CDR1 is MDHEN, CDR2 SYDVKM, per germline. This CDR3 spans 13 amino acids. With 7 bases removed from V and 7 bases from J, the gap between germline ends came to 15 bases. The DNA of the CDR3 is TGTGCCAGCACCCAACCACCGGGCTATACGCAGTATTTT. As protein: CASTQPPGYTQYF.

V is TRBV6-1 and J is TRBJ2-2; no reliable D call. The CDR3 is made up of 11 amino acids. With 7 bases removed from V and 7 bases from J, the gap between germline ends came to 7 bases. Germline loops: CDR1 MNHNS, CDR2 SASEGT. The CDR3 sequence is CASMGSGELFF. The CDR3 DNA reads as TGTGCCAGCATGGGTAGCGGGGAGCTGTTTTTT.

The rearrangement joins TRBV9 to TRBJ2-2; TRBD2 might be the D (6 bases). The germline gives CDR1 SGDLS, CDR2 YYNGEE. V was shortened by 6 bases and J by 5 bases, with 14 bases between the two germline ends. This CDR3 contains 14 residues. As DNA, the CDR3 is TGTGCCAGCACCCGAAGAGGGAGGACCGGGGAGCTGTTTTTT. This sequence encodes CASTRRGRTGELFF.

The chain combines TRBV7-2 with TRBJ2-2; a possible D gene is TRBD2 (6 bases). This CDR3 region has 13 residues. Germline V CDR1 and CDR2: SGHTA, FQGNSA. Trimming left V 7 bases short and J 7 bases short, with 13 bases between. The CDR3 loop is CASTRTKIGELFF. DNA of the CDR3: TGTGCCAGCACCCGGACTAAAATCGGGGAGCTGTTTTTT.